The 17 T cell receptor beta chains listed next were all sequenced from one sample in a study of PD-1 blockade in classical Hodgkin lymphoma. Libraries were prepared by immunoSEQ multiplex PCR; TCRdb keeps only in-frame clonotypes and omits some of them. This repertoire shows over 75,000 clones, about nine tenths found once; its top ten account for roughly 3%. This sample's time point: cycle 4 day 1 (C4D1), after less than 7 weeks of nivolumab. Relapse after autologous stem cell transplantation occurred in every patient, and brentuximab vedotin exposure varied. Sequences were derived from peripheral blood mononuclear cells (PBMCs), sampled before the fourth cycle of nivolumab. Receptor source: a human donor with classical Hodgkin lymphoma.

The chain combines TRBV28 with TRBJ2-7, with TRBD1 identical over 9 bases. The CDR3 has 15 residues. Trimming cost V 3 bases and J 6 bases; bases outside gene matches: 9. Per the germline V gene, CDR1 is MDHEN and CDR2 is SYDVKM. DNA for the CDR3: TGTGCCAGCAGTTTTATTCGGACAGGGGAGGCCGAGCAGTACTTC. This sequence encodes CASSFIRTGEAEQYF.

V usage is TRBV27 and J usage is TRBJ1-1; 7 bases align to TRBD1. The V gene end was trimmed by 3 bases and the J gene end by 11 bases; junction bases not matched to a gene: 9. The CDR3 covers 13 residues. Germline V lookup: CDR1 MNHEY, CDR2 SMNVEV (reference sequence). CDR3 sequence (DNA): TGTGCCAGCAGTTTTTGGCAGGGGGGTCCGGCTTTCTTT. Encoded protein: CASSFWQGGPAFF.

This clone has a handful of counts. The chain has TRBV11-1 and TRBJ2-3; D is possibly TRBD1 (6 bases). Trimming cost V 2 bases and J 0 bases, with 12 bases left between them. The germline V gene has CDR1 SGHAT and CDR2 FQDESV (reference sequence). The CDR3 has 16 residues. CDR3 loop: CASSLTPDRSTDTQYF. CDR3 in DNA: TGTGCCAGCAGCTTAACACCGGACAGAAGCACAGATACGCAGTATTTT.

The CDR3 region is CASSQDRNTGELFF. DNA of the CDR3: TGTGCCAGCAGCCAAGACAGGAACACCGGGGAGCTGTTTTTT. V gene TRBV16 combines with J gene TRBJ2-2, with D perhaps matching TRBD1 (5 bases). V gave up 2 bases and J gave up 1 base, with 5 bases separating them. CDR3 length: 14 amino acids. CDR1 KGHSY and CDR2 FQNENV come from the germline V gene.

This sequence joins TRBV21-1 and TRBJ1-2. TRBV21-1 is a listed pseudogene. The CDR3 is made up of 15 amino acids. The CDR3 DNA is TGTGCCAGCTCTGAGGAGGGGTTAGGGCCCTATGGCTACACCTTC. Its translation: CASSEEGLGPYGYTF.

The V gene is TRBV7-6, the J gene TRBJ2-1, with 7 bases matching TRBD2. The V segment lost 0 bases and the J segment 0 bases; nucleotides outside the gene matches: 8. CDR1 is SGHVS, CDR2 FNYEAQ, per germline. CDR3 length: 18 amino acids. CDR3: CASSLAMLAESSYNEQFF. CDR3 in DNA: TGTGCCAGCAGCTTAGCCATGCTAGCGGAGAGCTCCTACAATGAGCAGTTCTTC.

The J gene is TRBJ2-3, the V gene TRBV20-1; D unresolved. The CDR3 totals 11 residues. Germline-derived CDR1 and CDR2 are DFQATT and SNEGSKA (reference sequence). V dropped 6 bases and J dropped 6 bases, with 10 bases sitting between them. As DNA, the CDR3 is TGCAGTGCCGAGATAGACGATACGCAGTATTTT. Residues: CSAEIDDTQYF.

The rearrangement joins TRBV7-9 to TRBJ2-7, with 7 bases that match TRBD1. The CDR3 runs to 13 residues. Trimming removed 5 bases from V and 3 bases from J; junction bases left unmatched: 4. Germline V gives CDR1 SEHNR, CDR2 FQNEAQ (reference sequence). In DNA, the CDR3 is TGTGCCAGCAGCGCGGACAGGATCTACGAGCAGTACTTC. It specifies CASSADRIYEQYF.

The chain recombines TRBV7-3 with TRBJ2-3; TRBD2 is a possible D gene (6 bases). Trimming removed 5 bases from V and 4 bases from J, with 16 bases in between. This CDR3 region has 15 residues. Germline loops: CDR1 SGHTA, CDR2 FQGTGA. CDR3 coding DNA: TGTGCCAGCAGCCCAGTCGGGGGTGGCTCAGATACGCAGTATTTT. This codes for CASSPVGGGSDTQYF. Together with reference TRBV7-3 and TRBJ2-3, the CDR3 gives the full variable domain: GAGVSQTPSNKVTEKGKYVELRCDPISGHTALYWYRQSLGQGPEFLIYFQGTGAADDSGLPNDRFFAVRPEGSVSTLKIQRTERGDSAVYLCASSPVGGGSDTQYFGPGTRLTVL.

This chain uses TRBV6-1 with TRBJ1-6, with 9 bases matching TRBD1. The CDR3 extends over 14 amino acids. CDR1 and CDR2 (germline): MNHNS, SASEGT. Unmatched junction bases numbered 3, after V lost 5 bases and J lost 7 bases. CDR3 amino acids: CASSTTGGNSPLHF. CDR3 DNA: TGTGCCAGCAGTACAACAGGGGGCAATTCACCCCTCCACTTT.

This chain links TRBV6-5 with TRBJ1-2, with 7 positions matching TRBD1. Germline CDR1 reads MNHEY; CDR2 reads SVGAGI. The CDR3 contains 16 residues. The junction had 14 bases not matched to a gene; V was cut back by 4 bases and J by 6 bases. The CDR3 protein is CASSSPGQQSWNGYTF. CDR3 sequence (DNA): TGTGCCAGCAGTTCACCGGGACAGCAGTCCTGGAATGGCTACACCTTC.

The V and J genes are TRBV25-1 and TRBJ1-1; D not resolved. Trimming left V 3 bases short and J 3 bases short, with 14 bases between. CDR1 and CDR2 from the germline V gene are MGHDK and SYGVNS. This CDR3 is built from 15 residues. CDR3 DNA sequence: TGTGCCAGCAGTGAGGCCATTAAGGGCGACACTGAAGCTTTCTTT. Its translation: CASSEAIKGDTEAFF.

The chain uses TRBV7-3 and TRBJ2-5; D unclear. Trimming shortened V by 4 bases and J by 1 base, and 10 bases separated the two germline ends. The CDR3 is 14 amino acids. Germline CDR1 is SGHTA and CDR2 is FQGTGA. The CDR3 DNA follows: TGTGCCAGCAGCTCTGCGGCGTTCCAAGAGACCCAGTACTTC. Protein: CASSSAAFQETQYF.

The chain is built from TRBV7-9 and TRBJ1-1; no clear D gene. Germline V gives CDR1 SEHNR, CDR2 FQNEAQ (reference sequence). V was clipped by 5 bases and J by 5 bases, with 9 bases between them. The CDR3 is 12 residues long. The CDR3 loop is CASSQGGTEAFF. The CDR3 DNA follows: TGTGCCAGCAGCCAAGGAGGGACTGAAGCTTTCTTT.

This clone has just a few counts. V usage is TRBV19 and J usage is TRBJ2-6; D is ambiguous. The germline CDR1 and CDR2 sequences are LNHDA and SQIVND (reference sequence). CDR3 length equals 16 residues. V was clipped by 5 bases and J by 0 bases, with 11 bases between them. The CDR3 protein is CASSPGLSSGANVLTF. In DNA form, the CDR3 reads TGTGCCAGTAGTCCCGGGCTTAGCTCTGGGGCCAACGTCCTGACTTTC.

The chain uses TRBV5-1 and TRBJ1-4; 7 positions match TRBD1. The germline gives CDR1 SGHRS, CDR2 YFSETQ. Trimming removed 4 bases from V and 5 bases from J; junction bases left unmatched: 11. This CDR3 has 16 amino acids. The CDR3 DNA reads as TGCGCCAGCAGCGGGGATAAAGGGGGCGTCAATGAAAAACTGTTTTTT. Translating it yields CASSGDKGGVNEKLFF. Complete variable domain (other parts from reference TRBV5-1 and TRBJ1-4): KAGVTQTPRYLIKTRGQQVTLSCSPISGHRSVSWYQQTPGQGLQFLFEYFSETQRNKGNFPGRFSGRQFSNSRSEMNVSTLELGDSALYLCASSGDKGGVNEKLFFGSGTQLSVL.

This chain joins TRBV2 and TRBJ2-3; the match to TRBD2 covers 11 bases. Per the germline V gene, CDR1 is SNHLY and CDR2 is FYNNEI. Trimming took 3 bases from V and 0 from J; bases not matched to a gene: 8. This CDR3 is built from 18 residues. The chain's CDR3 is CASSDGGLAVLSTDTQYF. The DNA of the CDR3 is TGTGCCAGCAGTGATGGGGGACTAGCGGTGTTAAGCACAGATACGCAGTATTTT.